This T cell receptor beta chain emerged from a study of blood T cell repertoires in COVID-19. In the study overall: Samples representing acute and convalescent COVID-19 were sourced from the United States, Italy and Spain. T cells, B-cell-depleted T cells, or PBMCs supplied cDNA or gDNA.

Per the original methods: Using reference gene primer amplification, nucleated cell counts were estimated. Assay: immunoSEQ multiplex PCR; the TCRdb copy retains only in-frame clones and omits some. From that table come the V and J calls and clone size; the DNA was used to work out D and trimming. The data hold about 52,000 clones, with about 90% observed a single time. Germline V gene data show CDR1 as SGDLS and CDR2 as YYNGEE. The CDR3 length is 15 residues. V lost 4 bases to trimming and J lost 6 bases; unmatched junction nucleotides: 10. This sequence was found in a human donor with active COVID-19. The donor label of this sample is uncertain. The sequenced sample was peripheral blood. The chain combines TRBV9 with TRBJ2-1, with TRBD2 matching over 7 bases. The CDR3 nucleotides read TGTGCCAGCAGCCCGGGACTACCCCCGACCAATGAGCAGTTCTTC. Amino acids: CASSPGLPPTNEQFF.